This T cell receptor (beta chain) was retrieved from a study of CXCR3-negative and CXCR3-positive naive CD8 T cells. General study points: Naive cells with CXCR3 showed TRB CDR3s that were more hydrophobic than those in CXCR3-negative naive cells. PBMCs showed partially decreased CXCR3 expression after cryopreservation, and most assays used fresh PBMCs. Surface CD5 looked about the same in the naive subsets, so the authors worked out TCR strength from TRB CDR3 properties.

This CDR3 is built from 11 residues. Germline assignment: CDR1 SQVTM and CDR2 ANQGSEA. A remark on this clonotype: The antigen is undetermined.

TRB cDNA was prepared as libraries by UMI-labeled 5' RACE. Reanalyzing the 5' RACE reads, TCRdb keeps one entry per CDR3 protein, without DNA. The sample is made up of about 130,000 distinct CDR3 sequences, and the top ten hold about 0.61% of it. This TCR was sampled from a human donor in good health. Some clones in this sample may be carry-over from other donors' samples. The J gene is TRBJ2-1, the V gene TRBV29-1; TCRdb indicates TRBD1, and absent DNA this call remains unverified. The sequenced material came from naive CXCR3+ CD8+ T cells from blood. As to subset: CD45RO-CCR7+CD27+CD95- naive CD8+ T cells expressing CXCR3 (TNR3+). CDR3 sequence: CSVGTGNEQFF.